Shown below are 21 T cell receptor beta chains from a single sample sequenced in a study of blood T cell repertoires in COVID-19. The method was immunoSEQ multiplex PCR; TCRdb's version includes in-frame clones alone and lacks a portion of them. In the table there are around 130,000 clones, 84% of which are singletons. Sequencing was carried out using peripheral blood. The receptors come from a human donor in a cohort sampled during active COVID-19.

The gene calls are TRBV12-3 or TRBV12-4 and TRBJ1-1; D not resolved. The CDR3 is made up of 13 amino acids. V dropped 2 bases and J dropped 1 base, with 5 bases sitting between them. The CDR3 region is CASSLRGNTEAFF. The CDR3 DNA is TGTGCCAGCAGTTTAAGAGGGAACACTGAAGCTTTCTTT.

The rearrangement uses TRBV7-9 and TRBJ1-2; 9 nucleotides match TRBD1. With 1 base clipped from V and 7 bases from J, the junction kept 7 bases outside the gene matches. The germline V gene encodes CDR1 SEHNR and CDR2 FQNEAQ (reference sequence). This CDR3 contains 15 residues. CDR3 residues: CASSLDRDRAGGYTF. CDR3 DNA: TGTGCCAGCAGCTTAGACCGGGACAGGGCCGGTGGCTACACCTTC.

This clone was counted between two and nine times. The chain carries TRBV15 and TRBJ1-2; 9 nucleotides match TRBD1. V dropped 0 bases and J dropped 6; count of bases not matched to a gene: 5. The CDR3 covers 15 residues. Germline V lookup: CDR1 LNHNV, CDR2 YYDKDF (reference sequence). The CDR3 sequence is CATSRDPGTGNGYTF. DNA of the CDR3: TGTGCCACCAGCAGAGACCCCGGGACAGGGAATGGCTACACCTTC.

The DNA of the CDR3 is TGTGCCAGCAGCTCCCAAGGGACAGGGGGCAATCAGCCCCAGCATTTT. It yields the protein CASSSQGTGGNQPQHF. The chain links TRBV7-8 to TRBJ1-5; 10 bases agree with TRBD1. From germline, CDR1 is SGHVS and CDR2 FQNEAQ. The trim removed 4 bases at V and 2 bases at J, leaving 5 bases unmatched. CDR3 length: 16 residues.

This clone turned up a few times. The chain couples TRBV19 to TRBJ2-5, with TRBD2 matching over 8 bases. V dropped 0 bases and J dropped 7; count of bases not matched to a gene: 10. The CDR3 has 16 residues. CDR1 LNHDA and CDR2 SQIVND come from the germline V gene (reference sequence). The DNA for the CDR3 is TGTGCCAGTAGTATAGACGCGAGCGGGGGTACGGGGACCCAGTACTTC. This encodes CASSIDASGGTGTQYF. Supplemented by reference TRBV19 and TRBJ2-5, the full variable domain reads DGGITQSPKYLFRKEGQNVTLSCEQNLNHDAMYWYRQDPGQGLRLIYYSQIVNDFQKGDIAEGYSVSREKKESFPLTVTSAQKNPTAFYLCASSIDASGGTGTQYFGPGTRLLVL.

This chain connects TRBV30 to TRBJ2-7; 9 positions match TRBD1. The CDR3 is 13 amino acids. In germline, CDR1 is GTSNPN, CDR2 SVGIG (reference sequence). V trimming: 3 bases; J trimming: 6 bases; junction bases outside the gene matches: 6. Here the CDR3 reads CAWSLGQGGEQYF. In DNA form, the CDR3 reads TGTGCCTGGAGCCTGGGACAGGGCGGCGAGCAGTACTTC.

The table lists this clone with a few counts. The gene calls are TRBV5-1 and TRBJ1-3; TRBD1 matches 9 bases. After removal of 2 bases from V and 0 bases from J, the junction contained 9 bases not matched to a gene. Per germline, CDR1 SGHRS and CDR2 YFSETQ. CDR3 size: 18 residues. The CDR3 DNA reads as TGCGCCAGCAGCTTCACACCGGGACAGGGCACCTCTGGAAACACCATATATTTT. Its protein is CASSFTPGQGTSGNTIYF. The complete variable domain, with remaining parts taken from reference TRBV5-1 and TRBJ1-3, reads KAGVTQTPRYLIKTRGQQVTLSCSPISGHRSVSWYQQTPGQGLQFLFEYFSETQRNKGNFPGRFSGRQFSNSRSEMNVSTLELGDSALYLCASSFTPGQGTSGNTIYFGEGSWLTVV.

J is TRBJ2-3 and V is TRBV3-1 (or the pseudogene TRBV3-2), with a possible D match to TRBD1 (5 bases). Deletions cut 4 bases from V and 1 base from J, with 9 bases between. Germline V CDR1 and CDR2: LGHDT, YNNKEL (reference sequence). This CDR3 comprises 14 residues. The CDR3 protein is CASSLQGRTDTQYF. Written as DNA, the CDR3 is TGTGCCAGCAGCCTTCAGGGTCGCACAGATACGCAGTATTTT.

V usage is TRBV19 and J usage is TRBJ1-2, with D possibly matching TRBD1 (5 bases). This CDR3 has 12 residues. Germline V gene data show CDR1 as LNHDA and CDR2 as SQIVND (reference sequence). Trimming left V 7 bases short and J 5 bases short, with 11 bases between. The CDR3 loop is CASTRGVYGYTF. The CDR3 DNA reads as TGTGCCAGTACTCGGGGGGTGTATGGCTACACCTTC.

V is TRBV12-3 or TRBV12-4 and J is TRBJ1-2, with a weak D call TRBD1 (6 bases). Trimming left V 4 bases short and J 8 bases short, with 14 bases between. The CDR3 totals 13 residues. The DNA for the CDR3 is TGTGCCAGCAGTTACTGGGGGCAGGGGGGCTACACCTTC. This translates into CASSYWGQGGYTF.

This chain uses TRBV18 with TRBJ2-7; tentatively, D is TRBD2 (6 bases). This CDR3 region has 12 residues. In germline, CDR1 is KGHSH, CDR2 LQKENI. V was clipped by 2 bases and J by 5 bases, with 7 bases between them. The CDR3 here is CASSPGGDEQYF. As DNA, the CDR3 is TGTGCCAGCTCACCAGGCGGGGACGAGCAGTACTTC.

The rearrangement uses TRBV11-2 and TRBJ2-2; the match to TRBD2 covers 11 bases. The CDR3 covers 16 residues. Germline-derived CDR1 and CDR2 are SGHAT and FQNNGV. After removal of 4 bases from V and 5 bases from J, the junction contained 6 bases not matched to a gene. The CDR3 reads CASSSGTSGNTGELFF. The CDR3 DNA reads TGTGCCAGCAGCTCCGGGACTAGCGGAAATACCGGGGAGCTGTTTTTT.

This clone has only one observation. V is TRBV15 and J is TRBJ2-1, with D unresolved. From germline, CDR1 is LNHNV and CDR2 YYDKDF (reference sequence). The ends were cut back, 0 bases at V and 5 bases at J, with 8 bases in the middle. CDR3 length equals 14 residues. The CDR3 nucleotides read TGTGCCACCAGCAGAGATGTCCACAACAATGAGCAGTTCTTC. Amino acid sequence: CATSRDVHNNEQFF.

This clone was seen more than once but under ten times. The J gene is TRBJ1-1, the V gene TRBV9; no clear D. Between the trimmed V and J ends, which lost 5 bases and 10 bases, there was a span of 18 bases. This CDR3 comprises 13 residues. The germline gives CDR1 SGDLS, CDR2 YYNGEE. The CDR3 nucleotides are TGTGCCAGCAGTCCGGGTCCCGTCCCTCCAGCTTTCTTT. This encodes CASSPGPVPPAFF.

The chain is built from TRBV5-6 and TRBJ2-7, with D maybe TRBD1 (5 bases). CDR1 SGHDT and CDR2 YYEEEE come from the germline V gene. Deletions cut 0 bases from V and 2 bases from J, with 9 bases between. The CDR3 runs 14 residues. The CDR3 coding sequence is TGTGCCAGCAGCTTGGCGAACAGGCCCTACGAGCAGTACTTC. Encoded protein: CASSLANRPYEQYF.

This clone came up once. The chain carries TRBV4-1 and TRBJ2-5, with 12 bases identical to TRBD2. Trimming at V came to 1 base and at J to 2 bases, leaving 8 bases not matched to a gene. This CDR3 has 18 amino acids. CDR1 and CDR2 from the germline V gene are MGHRA and YSYEKL. The CDR3 DNA reads as TGCGCCAGCAGCCAAGCCCCTAGCGGGGGGGCCTCGCAAGAGACCCAGTACTTC. Translated: CASSQAPSGGASQETQYF.

J is TRBJ1-1 and V is TRBV12-3 or TRBV12-4; D gene uncertain. V dropped 3 bases and J dropped 10 bases, with 12 bases sitting between them. The CDR3 consists of 12 residues. The CDR3 coding sequence is TGTGCCAGCAGTTTGTCGGGTGTGGGAGCTTTCTTT. This translates into CASSLSGVGAFF.

The chain recombines TRBV19 with TRBJ1-1; 9 bases fit TRBD1. V dropped 2 bases and J dropped 3; count of bases not matched to a gene: 4. CDR3 length equals 15 residues. Germline CDR1 and CDR2: LNHDA and SQIVND (reference sequence). The CDR3 coding sequence is TGTGCCAGTAGTATATCGGGACAGGGCTACACTGAAGCTTTCTTT. Translated: CASSISGQGYTEAFF.

The CDR3 sequence: CAWSQGLAGNQFF. CDR3 DNA: TGTGCCTGGAGCCAGGGTCTAGCGGGGAACCAGTTCTTC. The chain recombines TRBV30 with TRBJ2-1, with 9 bases that match TRBD2. V dropped 3 bases and J dropped 13; count of bases not matched to a gene: 10. This CDR3 region has 13 residues. CDR1 is GTSNPN and CDR2 is SVGIG in the germline V gene (reference sequence).

In this sample, this clone turned up many times. V is TRBV12-3 or TRBV12-4 and J is TRBJ1-2; 7 bases fit TRBD1. Trimming took 7 bases from V and 3 from J; bases not matched to a gene: 5. The CDR3 is 13 residues long. CDR3 residues: CASTNRGDYGYTF. In DNA form, the CDR3 reads TGTGCCAGCACCAACAGGGGCGACTATGGCTACACCTTC.

CDR3: CASINVGTGDTEAFF. The CDR3 nucleotides read TGTGCCAGCATTAATGTCGGGACAGGGGACACTGAAGCTTTCTTT. The chain employs TRBV6-5 and TRBJ1-1, with 10 bases that match TRBD1. CDR1 is MNHEY and CDR2 is SVGAGI in the germline V gene. V was clipped by 7 bases and J by 3 bases; unmatched bases: 8. There are 15 residues in the CDR3.